The following is a TCR beta chain sequence with its context. What antigen it recognizes has not been identified. Per-base qualities were not stored, and no clone one base away is much larger. The sample comes from a study of immune evolution from preneoplasia to lung adenocarcinoma (dated by TCRdb to the early 2020s). Regarding the complete study: HLA loss of heterozygosity was observed in approximately 7%, 15% and 30% of AIS, MIA and ADC lesions, respectively, and was not observed in any AAH lesions. POLYSOLVER was used to infer class I HLA alleles from exome data, and LOHHLA was used to detect allele-specific HLA loss. According to the study, around 99 samples were used for TCR sequencing. Sample size was determined by specimen availability and not by a prior power calculation. Resected precursor lesions (AAH, AIS, MIA) and invasive adenocarcinomas were compared against paired morphologically normal lung tissue. The study combined immune gene expression, TCR sequencing and multiplex immunofluorescence to profile immune contexture across lung adenocarcinoma precursors and invasive adenocarcinoma. The immune data were combined with whole exome sequencing and methylation data from the same cohort of nodules. The overall cohort was made up of fewer than 70 patients with pulmonary nodules who had surgical resection. The TCR sequencing data were obtained from about 51 patients. The research as a whole found: Because all patients came from Japan and China, whether the findings apply to Western populations was uncertain. Clonality was highest in normal lung, while later-stage lesions appeared to have lower clonality but higher T cell density and diversity. The findings reflected association rather than direct causation, and larger cohorts with long-term follow-up and longitudinal biopsies were considered necessary. Normal lung had the highest top T cell clone frequencies, which appeared to decline progressively from AAH through AIS, MIA and invasive adenocarcinoma. The highest T cell clonality was observed in KRAS-mutant nodules compared with EGFR-mutant or double wild-type lesions.

Patients underwent resection in Japan or China between the mid-2010s and the late 2010s. The histologic diagnosis of each case was independently confirmed on H&E slides by two lung cancer pathologists. For nucleic acid extraction, premalignant or tumor cells were enriched by macro-dissection following pathologic assessment. DNA was isolated from FFPE tissue using the AllPrep DNA/RNA FFPE Kit. TCR beta CDR3 regions were sequenced from DNA using the immunoSEQ hsTCRbeta Kit. From the authors' description of their analysis: TCR sequencing data were analysed with the ImmunoSEQ Analyzer. T cell clonality was defined as 1 minus Pielou's evenness computed on productive rearrangements. The inverse Simpson index, applied to productive templates, was used to measure T cell diversity. T cell density was TCR beta template counts normalized to usable DNA, estimated by amplifying and sequencing housekeeping genes. TCR metrics were compared across histologic stages using two-sided Kruskal-Wallis tests. The table was pulled from immuneACCESS by TCRdb, which kept in-frame rearrangements only. Such tables lose some clones; where checked, under half of the loss comes from unresolved V genes, and the rest has no known cause. That table gives V, J and clone size, and the DNA gave D and trimming. Recorded for this sample are about 3,600 clones; 75% to 85% of them occurred a single time. Of the sample, more than 10% falls within the top ten clones.

CDR1 and CDR2, per the germline V gene, are MGHRA and YSYEKL. CDR3 length: 14 amino acids, cysteine to phenylalanine. Only the CDR3 DNA is retained, 42 bases long and in frame from the first base. The V end gives up 4 bases and the J end 8 bases, leaving 10 bases in the junction not matched to a gene. The sequence came from a person aged 55-85 years with lung adenocarcinoma. The sample taken for sequencing was FFPE lung adenocarcinoma in situ tissue. The cell subset or site tag for this specimen amounts to: preinvasive adenocarcinoma in situ (AIS). Recombination joined TRBV4-1 with TRBJ1-2, and TRBD1 aligns with 7 junction nucleotides. The DNA sequence is given as TGCGCCAGCAGCCTAGACGGGCAGGGGGGAGGCTACACCTTC. This sequence encodes CASSLDGQGGGYTF.